Shown below are 20 T cell receptor beta chains from a single sample sequenced in a study of naive and memory T cell subsets. Study-level points and caveats: A few larger clonotypes appeared in naive repertoires, especially CD8, possibly memory cells re-expressing CD45RA.

Two oligonucleotides, mixed equimolar, formed the beta constant-region primer covering TRBC1 and TRBC2. Ligated cDNA was amplified by four rounds of PCR with nested alpha and beta constant-region primers and SP2. One entry per CDR3 protein, called by TCRdb with MiXCR from the UMI-ligation and nested PCR reads. In the table there are 98,000 or so distinct CDR3 sequences, about 14% of which are singletons. Their specific antigens are unknown. Sequencing used naive CD8+ T cells from blood. These receptors all come from a human donor in good health.

The rearrangement uses TRBV12-3 or TRBV12-4 and TRBJ2-7; 8 positions match TRBD1. V trimming: 4 bases; J trimming: 0 bases; junction bases outside the gene matches: 5. There are 15 residues in the CDR3. The CDR3 here is CASSSPGQGSYEQYF. For the CDR3, the DNA is TGTGCCAGCAGTTCCCCCGGACAGGGCTCCTACGAGCAGTACTTC.

This clonotype has ten or more counts. The chain uses TRBV29-1 and TRBJ1-1, with 10 bases that match TRBD1. CDR3 length equals 15 residues. V lost 6 bases to trimming and J lost 0 bases; unmatched junction nucleotides: 7. Germline V gene data show CDR1 as SQVTM and CDR2 as ANQGSEA. In DNA form, the CDR3 reads TGCAGCGTGGACCCGACAGGGGGCATGAACACTGAAGCTTTCTTT. This codes for CSVDPTGGMNTEAFF.

The table lists this clonotype with a few counts. The chain couples TRBV27 to TRBJ1-3, with TRBD1 matching over 7 bases. The V and J ends lost 3 bases and 3 bases, in that order; junction bases with no gene match: 2. This CDR3 is 14 amino acids long. Germline V gene lookup returns CDR1 MNHEY and CDR2 SMNVEV (reference sequence). CDR3 protein: CASSLTGFGNTIYF. The CDR3 DNA reads TGTGCCAGCAGTTTGACAGGGTTTGGAAACACCATATATTTT.

V usage is TRBV18 and J usage is TRBJ1-1; D not resolved. Trimming stripped 0 bases from V and 0 bases from J, with 5 bases between. Germline V lookup: CDR1 KGHSH, CDR2 LQKENI. The CDR3 is 14 amino acids. In DNA, the CDR3 is TGTGCCAGCTCACCACCGGGCCTGAACACTGAAGCTTTCTTT. It encodes CASSPPGLNTEAFF.

The CDR3 here is CASSESGILNTEAFF. CDR3 in DNA: TGTGCCAGCAGTGAGTCGGGGATTCTGAACACTGAAGCTTTCTTT. The J gene is TRBJ1-1, the V gene TRBV6-1; D not certain. CDR3 length equals 15 residues. The germline gives CDR1 MNHNS, CDR2 SASEGT. V was pared by 3 bases and J by 0 bases, with 11 bases between.

This clonotype came up a few times. The genes are TRBV7-3 and TRBJ2-1; maybe TRBD1 (6 bases). Germline V lookup: CDR1 SGHTA, CDR2 FQGTGA. The germline V and J ends were trimmed by 2 bases and 5 bases, with 16 bases remaining between them. This CDR3 contains 16 residues. This CDR3 is CASSLLGGGRNNEQFF. The CDR3 bases are TGTGCCAGCAGCTTACTAGGTGGGGGCCGGAACAATGAGCAGTTCTTC.

V usage is TRBV28 and J usage is TRBJ2-5; 7 bases fit TRBD1. The CDR3 spans 13 residues. The germline V gene encodes CDR1 MDHEN and CDR2 SYDVKM. Germline trimming cut 3 bases from V and 4 bases from J; bases unmatched to any gene: 2. The CDR3, as DNA: TGTGCCAGCAGTTTTACAGGGGTAGAGACCCAGTACTTC. Translated: CASSFTGVETQYF.

V gene TRBV27 combines with J gene TRBJ2-7; unclear D gene. Deletions cut 5 bases from V and 4 bases from J, with 18 bases between. Germline CDR1 reads MNHEY; CDR2 reads SMNVEV (reference sequence). The CDR3 extends over 15 amino acids. The DNA of the CDR3 is TGTGCCAGCAGTATCCATCTGGACGTAAGATACGAGCAGTACTTC. Protein: CASSIHLDVRYEQYF.

In its sample, this clonotype was seen a few times. This rearrangement joins TRBV29-1 to TRBJ1-1; a weak D match, TRBD1 (6 bases). Per the germline V gene, CDR1 is SQVTM and CDR2 is ANQGSEA. The CDR3 totals 15 residues. With 0 bases removed from V and 5 bases from J, the gap between germline ends came to 16 bases. Written as DNA, the CDR3 is TGCAGCGTTGAAGATCATACAGGGCAGCGTACTGAAGCTTTCTTT. It translates to CSVEDHTGQRTEAFF.

This clonotype appeared a few times. J is TRBJ2-7 and V is TRBV27; D call uncertain. CDR1 is MNHEY, CDR2 SMNVEV, per germline (reference sequence). V lost 1 base, J lost 3 bases, and 16 bases lay in between. CDR3 length equals 16 residues. The CDR3 protein is CASSLFGDDGYYEQYF. In DNA, the CDR3 is TGTGCCAGCAGTTTATTCGGAGATGATGGCTACTACGAGCAGTACTTC.

This clonotype was seen at least ten times. V usage is TRBV10-3 and J usage is TRBJ2-3, with TRBD2 as a possible D gene (6 bases). Germline assignment: CDR1 ENHRY and CDR2 SYGVKD. This CDR3 is built from 17 residues. The ends were cut back, 4 bases at V and 0 bases at J, with 17 bases in the middle. Here the CDR3 DNA reads TGTGCCATCAGTGCCCCCGGGACTCCAGTGAGCACAGATACGCAGTATTTT. Translating gives CAISAPGTPVSTDTQYF.

This clonotype turned up a few times. The chain links TRBV7-8 to TRBJ2-7, with a weak D call TRBD1 (5 bases). Per germline, CDR1 SGHVS and CDR2 FQNEAQ. The V end lost 1 base, the J end lost 5 bases, and 12 bases lay between the germline ends. The CDR3 is made up of 14 amino acids. CDR3 sequence (DNA): TGTGCCAGCAGCTTAGAGCAGGGCAGTGACGAGCAGTACTTC. Its translation: CASSLEQGSDEQYF.

To note about this clonotype: At one of its ends the junction is not consistent with the germline gene, which may arise from a read error. The CDR3 DNA reads TGTGCTAGCAGCGTGGGACAGGGGTTGAATGAGCAGTTCTTC. Amino acid sequence: CASSVGQGLNEQFF. The chain couples TRBV7-7 to TRBJ2-1; 10 nucleotides line up with TRBD1. CDR3 length: 14 amino acids. Per the germline V gene, CDR1 is SSHAT and CDR2 is FNYEAQ (reference sequence).

This chain uses TRBV7-3 with TRBJ2-7; weak D call: TRBD2 (7 bases). Per germline, CDR1 SGHTA and CDR2 FQGTGA. The length of the CDR3 is 13 residues. V lost 5 bases and J 5 bases, leaving 13 bases between the germline ends. The CDR3 DNA sequence: TGTGCCAGCAGCCCTGGAGGGGGGGACGAGCAGTACTTC. Its translation: CASSPGGGDEQYF.

This clonotype has only a few counts. The chain has TRBV28 and TRBJ1-6; D is unresolved. Trimming took 3 bases from V and 2 from J, leaving 14 bases between them. CDR1 MDHEN and CDR2 SYDVKM come from the germline V gene. The CDR3 is 17 residues long. The CDR3 here is CASSFKMKGPYNSPLHF. DNA of the CDR3: TGTGCCAGCAGTTTTAAGATGAAGGGCCCCTATAATTCACCCCTCCACTTT. Using reference TRBV28 and TRBJ1-6 for the parts outside the CDR3, the full variable domain is DVKVTQSSRYLVKRTGEKVFLECVQDMDHENMFWYRQDPGLGLRLIYFSYDVKMKEKGDIPEGYSVSREKKERFSLILESASTNQTSMYLCASSFKMKGPYNSPLHFGNGTRLTVT.

CDR3 sequence reads: CASSLARGYEQYF. The CDR3 DNA follows: TGTGCCAGCAGCTTAGCGAGGGGGTACGAGCAGTACTTC. The chain couples TRBV11-1 to TRBJ2-7; a weak D match, TRBD1 (6 bases). CDR1 and CDR2 from the germline V gene are SGHAT and FQDESV (reference sequence). The CDR3 runs to 13 residues. Trimming stripped 0 bases from V and 4 bases from J, with 7 bases between.

The chain couples TRBV4-3 to TRBJ1-6, with D perhaps TRBD1 (5 bases). The ends were cut back, 3 bases at V and 12 bases at J, with 15 bases in the middle. The germline CDR1 and CDR2 sequences are LGHNA and YSLEER. The CDR3 is 14 amino acids. Written as DNA, the CDR3 is TGCGCCAGCAGCCACACGGACGGGGGGGGACCCCTCCACTTT. This translates into CASSHTDGGGPLHF.

There are a few counts of this clonotype. This chain uses TRBV27 with TRBJ2-1; 7 bases match TRBD1. Germline V CDR1 and CDR2: MNHEY, SMNVEV (reference sequence). The CDR3 runs to 19 residues. Unmatched junction bases numbered 26, after V lost 5 bases and J lost 10 bases. CDR3 in DNA: TGTGCCAGCAGTCCCCGGGACAGACTGTCGAGCTCCACCGTCGGAGAGCAGTTCTTC. It encodes CASSPRDRLSSSTVGEQFF.

This clonotype was counted between two and nine times. The gene calls are TRBV12-3 or TRBV12-4 and TRBJ1-1; 10 bases are shared with TRBD1. CDR3 length: 14 amino acids. With V trimmed by 1 base and J by 5 bases, 1 base remained unmatched. The CDR3: CASSLGTGGTEAFF. Here the CDR3 DNA reads TGTGCCAGCAGTTTAGGGACAGGGGGGACTGAAGCTTTCTTT.

This clonotype was counted ten times or more. V and J are TRBV15 and TRBJ2-7, with D hard to call. The CDR3 length is 13 residues. Germline V CDR1 and CDR2: LNHNV, YYDKDF (reference sequence). V was cut by 5 bases and J by 3 bases, with 11 bases left in between. The CDR3 nucleotides are TGTGCCACCAGCCTTGGAGAAGACTACGAGCAGTACTTC. Translating gives CATSLGEDYEQYF.